The entry that follows covers one TCR beta chain sequence. Other DNA sequences in the sample encode the same CDR3. CD45RO-negative cells were positively selected for CCR7, leaving out terminally differentiated effector memory CD45RA+ cells. There are 14 residues in the CDR3. The germline CDR1 and CDR2 sequences are MGHRA and YSYEKL. The junction had 5 bases not matched to a gene; V was cut back by 4 bases and J by 4 bases. The data are from a study of shared clonotypes between healthy human individuals. Sequencing used immunoSEQ multiplex PCR; TCRdb keeps in-frame clones, though not all of them. The repertoire holds around 2,100,000 clones, over 85% seen once, with more than 0.9% in the top ten.

This chain joins TRBV4-1 and TRBJ2-7; TRBD1 agrees at 9 bases. The source is a man younger than 35 in good health. The sample consisted of naive CD8+ T cells sorted from blood. The CDR3, as DNA: TGCGCCAGCAGCCCCGGACAGGGGACATACGAGCAGTACTTC. Amino acid sequence: CASSPGQGTYEQYF.